The T cell receptor beta chain under discussion was sequenced for a study of shared clonotypes between healthy human individuals. The assay used deep level. Profiled with immunoSEQ multiplex PCR; TCRdb holds only in-frame clones, not every one. The sample comprises about 2 million clones, approximately 95% of which are singletons, and 0.13% rests with the top ten. Trimming removed 0 bases at V and 4 bases at J, with 12 bases between. Per germline, CDR1 SEHNR and CDR2 FQNEAQ (reference sequence). The CDR3 loop spans 15 amino acids. The receptor comes from a man aged 18 to 29 in good health. The source material was naive CD4+ T cells sorted from blood. Described subset: CD45RA+ positively selected. This chain links TRBV7-9 with TRBJ2-5; weak D call: TRBD1 (5 bases). In DNA form, the CDR3 reads TGTGCCAGCAGCTTAGCGCGGCAGGGAACAGAGACCCAGTACTTC. This translates into CASSLARQGTETQYF.